This TCR beta chain was identified during a study of Graves' ophthalmopathy and Graves' hyperthyroidism. J lost 6 bases, V lost 4 bases, and 14 bases had no gene match. CDR3 length: 17 amino acids. From germline, CDR1 is ENHRY and CDR2 SYGVKD. In its sample, this clonotype was seen a few times. The antigen is unknown. Study observations and caveats: The model achieved 70.59% sensitivity and less than 75% specificity for ophthalmopathy progression.

Researchers took RNA transcripts and amplified TCR beta CDR3 regions from them. A first-round RT-PCR used HTBI primers, followed by a second-round multiplex PCR. TCRdb redid the calling of the multiplex PCR reads with MiXCR, one entry per CDR3 protein. The profile shows around 600,000 distinct CDR3 sequences, 35% to 50% of them singletons. Every ophthalmopathy donor presented moderate-to-severe activity, CAS ≥3, NOSPECS ≥4 and duration under 3 months. The authors isolated PBMCs from 8 to 10 ml of fresh peripheral blood. Sequencing was performed on peripheral blood. The rearrangement links TRBV10-3 to TRBJ1-1, with 10 bases lining up with TRBD1. The TCR originated in an adult man with Graves' ophthalmopathy. The CDR3 region has the DNA TGTGCCATCAGTGTTCGACAGGGGGCTCGTTGGGGCGCTGAAGCTTTCTTT. Its protein is CAISVRQGARWGAEAFF.